These T cell receptor beta chains were read from a single sample in a study of blood T cell repertoires in COVID-19. Some clones are missing from TCRdb's copy, which holds only in-frame ones; the method was immunoSEQ multiplex PCR. The repertoire holds approximately 50,000 clones, with approximately 80% as singletons. Material for sequencing was peripheral blood. The receptors were sampled from a man aged 55 to 69 with COVID-19, enrolled during active disease. Each CDR3 is given with its conserved first and last residue. A D gene is named only where the DNA matches it firmly. Clone size is shown for a subset of rows, as once, few, many or a class of expanded clone.

d_call,j_call,clone_size,cdr3_length,v_call,cdr3_nt,cdr3_aa
NA,TRBJ2-1,few,13,TRBV15,TGTGCCACCAGCAGAGATTTGGGGGCAGAGCAGTTCTTC,CATSRDLGAEQFF
TRBD2,TRBJ2-1,NA,11,TRBV7-2,TGTGCCAGCAGCACGGGGGGGGAGCAGTTCTTC,CASSTGGEQFF
NA,TRBJ1-4,NA,15,TRBV5-1,TGCGCCAGCAGCTTGGGGACAAGCTATAATGAAAAACTGTTTTTT,CASSLGTSYNEKLFF
NA,TRBJ2-1,once,12,TRBV5-1,TGCGCCAGCAGCGCACAGGGCAATGAGCAGTTCTTC,CASSAQGNEQFF
TRBD2,TRBJ2-3,NA,16,TRBV5-6,TGTGCCAGCAGCCCGGTGACTAGCGGGAGCACAGATACGCAGTATTTT,CASSPVTSGSTDTQYF
NA,TRBJ1-6,NA,15,TRBV7-3,TGTGCCAGCAGCTTAGGGTCAGGGAATAATTCACCCCTCCACTTT,CASSLGSGNNSPLHF
TRBD1,TRBJ1-5,NA,15,TRBV6-2/TRBV6-3,TGTGCCAGCAGTCGGACAGGGGCGGTAAGACAGCCCCAGCATTTT,CASSRTGAVRQPQHF
TRBD2,TRBJ2-1,once,13,TRBV6-5,TGTGCCAGCAGGAGTAGCGGGGACAATGAGCAGTTCTTC,CASRSSGDNEQFF
TRBD1,TRBJ1-2,NA,14,TRBV10-2,TGCGCCAGCATGTTAGGACAGGGGGAGTATGGCTACACCTTC,CASMLGQGEYGYTF
TRBD1,TRBJ1-1,once,13,TRBV12-3/TRBV12-4,TGTGCCAGCAGGGGGACAGGGGTTACTGAAGCTTTCTTT,CASRGTGVTEAFF
TRBD1,TRBJ1-1,NA,14,TRBV15,TGTGCCACCAGCAGGGACAGGGGGCCCACTGAAGCTTTCTTT,CATSRDRGPTEAFF
TRBD2,TRBJ2-1,NA,14,TRBV4-3,TGCGCCAGCTCTACCGGGAGGTTGTACAATGAGCAGTTCTTC,CASSTGRLYNEQFF
NA,TRBJ1-2,NA,13,TRBV12-3/TRBV12-4,TGTGCCAGCAGTCTGACAGCGAACTATGGCTACACCTTC,CASSLTANYGYTF
NA,TRBJ2-7,NA,14,TRBV6-6,TGTGCCAGCAGCACCACCGGGGGCTCCTACGAGCAGTACTTC,CASSTTGGSYEQYF
TRBD2,TRBJ2-7,NA,17,TRBV5-3,TGTGCCAGAAGCCACGGACTAGCGGGGGGGAACTCCTACGAGCAGTACTTC,CARSHGLAGGNSYEQYF
NA,TRBJ2-7,NA,12,TRBV3-1/TRBV3-2,TGTGCCAGCAGCCGCAGGGTGTACGAGCAGTACTTC,CASSRRVYEQYF
TRBD2,TRBJ2-7,few,15,TRBV5-1,TGCGCCAGCAGCTTCGGACTAGCGGGACCCTACGAGCAGTACTTC,CASSFGLAGPYEQYF
NA,TRBJ2-1,NA,14,TRBV3-1/TRBV3-2,TGTGCCAGCAGCCAAGTAAACAGGTACAATGAGCAGTTCTTC,CASSQVNRYNEQFF
NA,TRBJ2-7,NA,14,TRBV4-3,TGCGCCAGCAGCCAAGATGGCAGGGGATACGAGCAGTACTTC,CASSQDGRGYEQYF
NA,TRBJ2-1,NA,14,TRBV2,TGTGCCAGCAGGCCCCCCCCAGGGGTTAATGAGCAGTTCTTC,CASRPPPGVNEQFF
NA,TRBJ1-3,NA,13,TRBV5-1,TGCGCCAGCAGCTTGGATAGCGGAAACACCATATATTTT,CASSLDSGNTIYF
TRBD1,TRBJ1-1,NA,16,TRBV2,TGTGCCAGCAGTCCCGGGACAGGGGGCCCCAACACTGAAGCTTTCTTT,CASSPGTGGPNTEAFF
NA,TRBJ1-1,few,14,TRBV9,TGTGCCAGCAGCGTAGGGGCAGGGAACACTGAAGCTTTCTTT,CASSVGAGNTEAFF
NA,TRBJ2-3,NA,16,TRBV5-1,TGCGCCAGCAGCTTCGAGGGTAGGGTTTACACAGATACGCAGTATTTT,CASSFEGRVYTDTQYF
NA,TRBJ1-5,NA,15,TRBV5-8,TGTGCCAGCAGCTTGGCCGGGGTAAGCAATCAGCCCCAGCATTTT,CASSLAGVSNQPQHF
NA,TRBJ2-5,NA,15,TRBV5-1,TGCGCCAGCAGCTTAGATTCGGGTTCGTTTGGGACCCAGTACTTC,CASSLDSGSFGTQYF
TRBD1,TRBJ2-5,NA,13,TRBV18,TGTGCCAGCTCACCGGGACAGAAAGAGACCCAGTACTTC,CASSPGQKETQYF
NA,TRBJ2-7,NA,15,TRBV6-5,TGTGCCAGCAGTCCCCAGAGTAGGGGATCATACGAGCAGTACTTC,CASSPQSRGSYEQYF
TRBD2,TRBJ2-3,once,15,TRBV7-3,TGTGCCAGCAGCTCGCGGGGGGGCAGCACAGATACGCAGTATTTT,CASSSRGGSTDTQYF
NA,TRBJ1-1,once,16,TRBV3-1/TRBV3-2,TGTGCCAGCAGCCAAGATTTAGGGGGGGTAGACCTGGAAGCTTTCTTT,CASSQDLGGVDLEAFF
TRBD2,TRBJ2-7,NA,15,TRBV7-8,TGTGCCAGCAGCTTCCCAGCGGGGAACTCCTACGAGCAGTACTTC,CASSFPAGNSYEQYF
NA,TRBJ2-7,NA,15,TRBV7-6,TGTGCCAGCAGCTTTGCCGCAGGCGGGATCTACGAGCAGTACTTC,CASSFAAGGIYEQYF
NA,TRBJ1-1,NA,14,TRBV11-2,TGTGCCAGCAGCTTCTCAAGGGAGGACACTGAAGCTTTCTTT,CASSFSREDTEAFF
NA,TRBJ1-5,NA,15,TRBV7-3,TGTGCCTCAAGTCTACAGGGTGGCCGGAATCAGCCCCAGCATTTT,CASSLQGGRNQPQHF
NA,TRBJ2-2,NA,16,TRBV4-3,TGCGCCAGCAGCCCCAGCGGAGGGAGAAACACCGGGGAGCTGTTTTTT,CASSPSGGRNTGELFF
NA,TRBJ2-3,few,17,TRBV6-6,TGTGCCAGCAGTCCGCCGACAGGTACTAGAGGGGGAGATACGCAGTATTTT,CASSPPTGTRGGDTQYF
NA,TRBJ1-1,NA,15,TRBV19,TGTGCCAGTAGTTCGCCTCGGGGGGCGAACACTGAAGCTTTCTTT,CASSSPRGANTEAFF
TRBD2,TRBJ2-2,NA,15,TRBV5-1,TGCGCCAGCAGCGAGACTAGCGGCGGAACCGGGGAGCTGTTTTTT,CASSETSGGTGELFF
TRBD1,TRBJ2-5,NA,14,TRBV5-1,TGCGCCAGCAGCGCGGACAGGGGTCGGGAGACCCAGTACTTC,CASSADRGRETQYF
TRBD1,TRBJ1-3,once,18,TRBV9,TGTGCCAGCAGCGCCACTGGACAGGCCCCAAACCCTGGAAACACCATATATTTT,CASSATGQAPNPGNTIYF
TRBD1,TRBJ1-4,NA,16,TRBV9,TGTGCCAGCAGCGAGGCCGGGACAGGGGGCTTTGAAAAACTGTTTTTT,CASSEAGTGGFEKLFF
TRBD1,TRBJ2-5,NA,13,TRBV29-1,TGCAGCGTCGACAGGGTAGCAGTAGAGACCCAGTACTTC,CSVDRVAVETQYF
NA,TRBJ2-2,NA,14,TRBV6-2/TRBV6-3,TGTGCCAGCAGTGCGTCTGGCCCTCTAGCGAGGCTGTTTTTT,CASSASGPLARLFF
TRBD1,TRBJ1-2,NA,13,TRBV3-1/TRBV3-2,TGTGCCAGCAGACAGGGGGTGGAATATGGCTACACCTTC,CASRQGVEYGYTF
TRBD1,TRBJ2-7,few,15,TRBV6-5,TGTGCCAGCAGTAGTAGACAGGGGACCTCCTACGAGCAGTACTTC,CASSSRQGTSYEQYF
NA,TRBJ2-7,NA,14,TRBV4-1,TGCGCCAGCAGCCAAGATCTTAATCCTCGGGAGCAGTACTTC,CASSQDLNPREQYF
NA,TRBJ1-6,NA,15,TRBV27,TGTGCCAGCAGAACGGGAGGGGCGAATAATTCACCCCTCCACTTT,CASRTGGANNSPLHF
NA,TRBJ1-4,once,11,TRBV20-1,TGCAGTGCTGGGACTGGGGAAAAACTGTTTTTT,CSAGTGEKLFF
NA,TRBJ2-7,once,15,TRBV7-2,TGTGCCAGCAGCCAGCAAGGCGGATACACCTACGAGCAGTACTTC,CASSQQGGYTYEQYF
TRBD1,TRBJ2-3,NA,15,TRBV5-8,TGTGCCAGCAGCTTAGGGACAGGGGTAACAGATACGCAGTATTTT,CASSLGTGVTDTQYF
TRBD1,TRBJ1-2,NA,14,TRBV19,TGTGCCAGTAGTATATCTGGACAGGGATTTGGCTACACCTTC,CASSISGQGFGYTF
NA,TRBJ2-4,NA,14,TRBV28,TGTGCCAGCAGGGGGGCCGACAGGAAAAACATTCAGTACTTC,CASRGADRKNIQYF
NA,TRBJ2-7,NA,14,TRBV3-1/TRBV3-2,TGTGCCAGCAGCCAAACTGAGGGATTCCACGAGCAGTACTTC,CASSQTEGFHEQYF
NA,TRBJ1-6,NA,13,TRBV3-1/TRBV3-2,TGTGCCAGCAGCCAAAAACAGAATTCACCCCTCCACTTT,CASSQKQNSPLHF
TRBD2,TRBJ2-3,NA,15,TRBV5-1,TGCGCCAGCACCCCTAGCGGCAGGGTCGCAGATACGCAGTATTTT,CASTPSGRVADTQYF
NA,TRBJ2-3,NA,16,TRBV5-4,TGTGCCAGCAGCTCTAGTATGAGCCGAAGCACAGATACGCAGTATTTT,CASSSSMSRSTDTQYF
NA,TRBJ2-5,NA,16,TRBV9,TGTGCCAGCAGCGTATACGGGTCCAAGGCGGGAGAGACCCAGTACTTC,CASSVYGSKAGETQYF
NA,TRBJ1-1,NA,14,TRBV18,TGTGCCAGCTCACCGAGGTTATCGAACACTGAAGCTTTCTTT,CASSPRLSNTEAFF
TRBD1,TRBJ2-7,NA,13,TRBV24-1,TGTGCCACCAGTGATCGGACAGGGGGCGAGCAGTACTTC,CATSDRTGGEQYF